This TCR beta chain was recorded in a study of vaccination and CD4 T cells after COVID-19. Note on this clonotype: The antigen is undetermined.

The Oncomine TCR Beta short-read assay sequenced DNA from cultured CD4+ T cells. Each CDR3 protein is one row after TCRdb ran MiXCR on the PCR reads. The sample includes roughly 28,000 distinct CDR3 sequences, around 60% seen only once; the top ten take about 17%. Stated treatment: approximately 9-day PBMC culture with coronavirus spike peptide pools or control peptides (ViraFEST assay). The sample consisted of CD4+ T cells from blood, cultured in vitro, taken after SARS-CoV-2 vaccination. This clonotype was sampled from a human donor who received a COVID-19 vaccine.

Written as DNA, the CDR3 is TGTGCCAGCAGCCCGACAGCAGGGGTCACAGATACGCAGTATTTT. The encoded protein is CASSPTAGVTDTQYF. This chain uses TRBV11-3 with TRBJ2-3; D possibly corresponds to TRBD1 (6 bases). Germline V lookup: CDR1 SGHNT, CDR2 YENEEA. V dropped 5 bases and J dropped 2 bases, with 14 bases sitting between them. The CDR3 length is 15 residues.